These 28 T cell receptor beta chains came from one sample sequenced in a study of blood T cell repertoires in COVID-19. Assay: immunoSEQ multiplex PCR; the TCRdb copy retains only in-frame clones and omits some. This table has around 200,000 clones, 88% appearing once. Sequenced sample: peripheral blood. Receptors originate from a man younger than 35 with active or convalescent COVID-19.

Here the CDR3 reads CASRSTPGGAGYEQYF. The CDR3 nucleotides read TGTGCCAGCAGGTCCACACCAGGGGGCGCAGGCTACGAGCAGTACTTC. V gene TRBV27 combines with J gene TRBJ2-7; 8 bases are shared with TRBD1. The trim removed 6 bases at V and 3 bases at J, leaving 13 bases unmatched. The CDR3 runs to 16 residues. Germline CDR1 and CDR2: MNHEY and SMNVEV (reference sequence).

The chain combines TRBV4-2 with TRBJ1-2, with D uncertain. From germline, CDR1 is LGHNA and CDR2 YNFKEQ. CDR3 size: 11 residues. V dropped 3 bases and J dropped 8 bases, with 7 bases sitting between them. CDR3 sequence: CASSHREGYTF. The CDR3 DNA reads TGTGCCAGCAGCCATCGGGAAGGCTACACCTTC.

The genes are TRBV2 and TRBJ2-2; maybe TRBD1 (7 bases). The germline V gene encodes CDR1 SNHLY and CDR2 FYNNEI. The CDR3 is 15 amino acids. V shed 7 bases and J shed 4 bases, with 16 bases lying between them. Here the CDR3 reads CASTQEGAVTGELFF. As DNA, the CDR3 is TGTGCCAGCACCCAGGAGGGGGCGGTCACCGGGGAGCTGTTTTTT.

The V call is TRBV9, the J call TRBJ2-4; TRBD2 matches 11 bases. Germline values: CDR1 SGDLS, CDR2 YYNGEE. V gave up 1 base and J gave up 3 bases; unmatched junction bases: 3. The CDR3 sequence is 16 residues long. In DNA form, the CDR3 reads TGTGCCAGCAGCGTACCTAGCGGGGGGAGCAAAAACATTCAGTACTTC. Residues: CASSVPSGGSKNIQYF.

This clone has a single count. The V and J genes are TRBV6-5 and TRBJ1-4; no definite D call. Trimming cost V 6 bases and J 0 bases, with 11 bases left between them. Germline values: CDR1 MNHEY, CDR2 SVGAGI. This CDR3 comprises 15 residues. The CDR3 DNA reads as TGTGCCAGCAGCCGGAGTGGTGCAACTAATGAAAAACTGTTTTTT. The encoded protein is CASSRSGATNEKLFF.

This chain links TRBV30 with TRBJ1-5, with 10 bases fitting TRBD1. In germline, CDR1 is GTSNPN, CDR2 SVGIG (reference sequence). V lost 5 bases, J lost 7 bases, and 5 bases stayed unmatched. CDR3 length equals 13 residues. This CDR3 is CAWGQGDRQPQHF. CDR3 DNA sequence: TGTGCCTGGGGACAGGGGGATAGGCAGCCCCAGCATTTT.

This chain joins TRBV6-2 or TRBV6-3 and TRBJ1-2, with D unresolved. V gave up 3 bases and J gave up 5 bases, with 10 bases separating them. Germline CDR1 MNHEY, CDR2 SVGEGT. The length of the CDR3 is 13 residues. CDR3: CASSYEDAYGYTF. CDR3 bases: TGTGCCAGCAGTTATGAGGATGCGTATGGCTACACCTTC.

This clone was picked up one time. The chain employs TRBV7-3 and TRBJ2-3; D is possibly TRBD2 (5 bases). CDR1 and CDR2 from the germline V gene are SGHTA and FQGTGA. The CDR3 loop spans 16 amino acids. V was pared by 5 bases and J by 2 bases, with 17 bases between. CDR3 amino acids: CASSTRGGLSTDTQYF. The CDR3 coding sequence is TGTGCCAGCAGCACCCGAGGAGGACTTTCCACAGATACGCAGTATTTT.

The rearrangement joins TRBV7-9 to TRBJ1-3; TRBD1 might be the D (5 bases). CDR1 is SEHNR, CDR2 FQNEAQ, per germline (reference sequence). The CDR3 totals 15 residues. Trimming took off 4 bases at V and 3 bases at J, with 13 bases between the two ends. The CDR3 region is CASSYRQGFGNTIYF. The CDR3, as DNA: TGTGCCAGCAGCTATAGGCAGGGTTTTGGAAACACCATATATTTT.

This sequence joins TRBV5-8 and TRBJ1-6; weak D call: TRBD1 (6 bases). Looked up from germline, CDR1 is SGHTS and CDR2 is YDEGEE. Trimming took off 0 bases at V and 5 bases at J, with 9 bases between the two ends. CDR3 length equals 15 residues. CDR3: CASSLGTGNNSPLHF. The CDR3 DNA follows: TGTGCCAGCAGCTTGGGTACAGGGAATAATTCACCCCTCCACTTT.

The chain uses TRBV12-3 or TRBV12-4 and TRBJ1-6; D is perhaps TRBD1 (5 bases). Between the trimmed V and J ends, which lost 2 bases and 8 bases, there was a span of 7 bases. The CDR3 runs 13 residues. CDR3 sequence reads: CASSLQGDSPLHF. DNA of the CDR3: TGTGCCAGCAGTTTACAGGGTGATTCACCCCTCCACTTT.

The chain has TRBV6-6 and TRBJ2-1, with 9 positions matching TRBD2. Germline assignment: CDR1 MNHNY and CDR2 SVGAGI (reference sequence). Germline trimming cut 2 bases from V and 7 bases from J; bases unmatched to any gene: 6. CDR3 length: 15 amino acids. The CDR3: CASSYGASGKNEQFF. The CDR3 nucleotides are TGTGCCAGCAGTTACGGGGCTAGCGGGAAGAATGAGCAGTTCTTC.

The J gene is TRBJ1-4, the V gene TRBV7-6; D may be TRBD1 (6 bases). The CDR3 contains 15 residues. From germline, CDR1 is SGHVS and CDR2 FNYEAQ. V gave up 5 bases and J gave up 7 bases, with 17 bases separating them. For the CDR3, the DNA is TGTGCCAGCAGCCAAAGAATGGGGGCTCGTGAAAAACTGTTTTTT. As protein: CASSQRMGAREKLFF.

The V gene is TRBV6-5, the J gene TRBJ2-1, with D possibly being TRBD1 (6 bases). The CDR3 spans 13 residues. Germline V CDR1 and CDR2: MNHEY, SVGAGI. V was pared by 5 bases and J by 8 bases, with 13 bases between. CDR3 bases: TGTGCCAGCAGTCAACAGGGAAGGGATGAGCAGTTCTTC. Encoded protein: CASSQQGRDEQFF.

The chain joins TRBV7-2 to TRBJ1-3; the match to TRBD1 covers 7 bases. The CDR3 covers 15 residues. V lost 5 bases and J lost 2; bases outside the gene matches: 6. Germline CDR1 and CDR2: SGHTA and FQGNSA. CDR3 protein: CASSALTGTGNTIYF. For the CDR3, the DNA is TGTGCCAGCAGCGCCCTGACAGGGACTGGAAACACCATATATTTT.

This clone was seen more than once but under ten times. The J gene is TRBJ2-1, the V gene TRBV5-4; no clear D. The CDR3 length is 12 residues. CDR1 is SGHNT and CDR2 is YYREEE in the germline V gene (reference sequence). The V gene lost 0 bases and the J gene lost 8 bases, with 6 bases spanning the gap. The CDR3 sequence is CASSLGDHEQFF. CDR3 nucleotides: TGTGCCAGCAGCTTGGGCGATCATGAGCAGTTCTTC.

The genes are TRBV7-8 and TRBJ1-6; tentative D call: TRBD1 (5 bases). CDR1 and CDR2 (germline): SGHVS, FQNEAQ. The CDR3 runs 15 residues. V lost 5 bases and J lost 8, with 16 bases in between. The CDR3 loop reads CASSPLRGEDSPLHF. The CDR3 DNA is TGTGCCAGCAGCCCGCTTAGAGGGGAGGATTCACCCCTCCACTTT.

This clone was seen a handful of times. This chain links TRBV10-3 with TRBJ2-7, with D unclear. CDR1 is ENHRY and CDR2 is SYGVKD in the germline V gene. This CDR3 is built from 13 residues. V was shortened by 2 bases and J by 3 bases, with 8 bases between the two germline ends. As DNA, the CDR3 is TGTGCCATCAGTGAGCTGAGAAGCTACGAGCAGTACTTC. It is translated as CAISELRSYEQYF.

This clone appeared a single time. The chain carries TRBV6-5 and TRBJ2-3, with TRBD2 as a possible D gene (5 bases). This CDR3 region has 14 residues. In germline, CDR1 is MNHEY, CDR2 SVGAGI. V shed 5 bases and J shed 4 bases, with 13 bases lying between them. This CDR3 reads CASSTGLGADTQYF. For the CDR3, the DNA is TGTGCCAGCAGTACCGGACTTGGGGCAGATACGCAGTATTTT.

The CDR3: CAWGTSGALDTQYF. As DNA, the CDR3 is TGTGCCTGGGGGACTAGCGGGGCTTTAGATACGCAGTATTTT. The chain combines TRBV30 with TRBJ2-3; TRBD2 aligns across 13 bases. Per germline, CDR1 GTSNPN and CDR2 SVGIG (reference sequence). The J segment lost 5 bases and the V segment lost 5 bases, leaving 4 bases of the junction unmatched. This CDR3 comprises 14 residues. Full variable domain (remainder filled in from reference TRBV30 and TRBJ2-3): SQTIHQWPATLVQPVGSPLSLECTVEGTSNPNLYWYRQAAGRGLQLLFYSVGIGQISSEVPQNLSASRPQDRQFILSSKKLLLSDSGFYLCAWGTSGALDTQYFGPGTRLTVL.

The V gene is TRBV4-1, the J gene TRBJ2-7; D gene unclear. The germline V gene encodes CDR1 MGHRA and CDR2 YSYEKL. The CDR3 sequence is 15 residues long. V was clipped by 3 bases and J by 1 base, with 13 bases between them. CDR3 loop: CASSHAGLSSYEQYF. The CDR3 nucleotides read TGCGCCAGCAGCCATGCAGGATTATCATCCTACGAGCAGTACTTC.

The chain couples TRBV14 to TRBJ1-2, with TRBD1 matching 12 bases. V was pared by 5 bases and J by 11 bases, with 9 bases of the junction left unmatched. Per the germline V gene, CDR1 is SGHDN and CDR2 is FVKESK. The CDR3 is 14 amino acids. CDR3: CASSYSGTGGRYTF. CDR3 nucleotide sequence: TGTGCCAGCAGCTACTCCGGGACAGGGGGCAGGTACACCTTC.

The chain uses TRBV12-3 or TRBV12-4 and TRBJ1-2; D call uncertain. The CDR3 has 13 amino acids. Trimming removed 3 bases at V and 6 bases at J, with 11 bases between. This CDR3 reads CASSLVESNGYTF. The CDR3 DNA sequence: TGTGCCAGCAGTTTGGTAGAGTCCAATGGCTACACCTTC.

As DNA, the CDR3 is TGTGCCAGCTCACCAGGACAGGGGATGGGCTACTTC. Encoded protein: CASSPGQGMGYF. This chain links TRBV18 with TRBJ2-7, with TRBD1 matching over 9 bases. With 2 bases clipped from V and 13 bases from J, the junction kept 6 bases outside the gene matches. The length of the CDR3 is 12 residues. Germline lookup yields CDR1 KGHSH and CDR2 LQKENI.

The chain joins TRBV6-5 to TRBJ2-3; TRBD2 agrees at 8 bases. This CDR3 spans 14 amino acids. CDR1 MNHEY and CDR2 SVGAGI come from the germline V gene. The junction had 9 bases not matched to a gene; V was cut back by 9 bases and J by 4 bases. The CDR3 DNA reads TGTGCCAGGTTTAGCGGGGAAAGCCCAGATACGCAGTATTTT. Amino acid sequence: CARFSGESPDTQYF.

The V gene is TRBV11-2, the J gene TRBJ1-2; D is ambiguous. The CDR3 contains 15 residues. Trimming pared 5 bases from V and 4 bases from J, leaving 17 bases between. The germline V gene encodes CDR1 SGHAT and CDR2 FQNNGV. In DNA form, the CDR3 reads TGTGCCAGCAGCCCAGCCCTAGGCCTTGGCTATGGCTACACCTTC. This codes for CASSPALGLGYGYTF.

The J gene is TRBJ2-1, the V gene TRBV2; no clear D gene. The CDR3 has 14 residues. Trimming pared 3 bases from V and 4 bases from J, leaving 10 bases between. From germline, CDR1 is SNHLY and CDR2 FYNNEI. CDR3 loop: CASSEISSYNEQFF. CDR3 nucleotides: TGTGCCAGCAGTGAGATAAGTAGTTACAATGAGCAGTTCTTC.

This chain uses TRBV7-9 with TRBJ2-7, with D tentatively TRBD1 (6 bases). V shed 1 base and J shed 6 bases, with 16 bases lying between them. CDR1 and CDR2 (germline): SEHNR, FQNEAQ (reference sequence). The CDR3 covers 15 residues. In DNA form, the CDR3 reads TGTGCCAGCAGCTTAGGGGCCACAGGGAAAGGCGAGCAGTACTTC. This codes for CASSLGATGKGEQYF.